These 8 T cell receptor beta chains were all obtained from the same sample, sequenced in a study of post-analysis software for immune sequencing data. General observations from the study: Controls showed lower frequencies than patients for 4 or 5 TRBV segments, and TRBV5-6, TRBV5-1 and TRBV20-1 were among these.

For these receptors, no antigen is known. Incorporated into the TCR beta cDNA libraries were unique molecular identifiers, which served to reduce PCR and sequencing biases. From the PCR reads, TCRdb called clonotypes with MiXCR, one entry per CDR3 protein. The sample shows some 700,000 distinct CDR3 sequences, 55% to 70% of them seen only once. What was sequenced was blood. These receptors were taken from a girl aged 2-10 years with multiple sclerosis.

This clonotype was counted many times. V is TRBV29-1 and J is TRBJ2-1, with D tentatively TRBD1 (6 bases). Germline V lookup: CDR1 SQVTM, CDR2 ANQGSEA. Deletions cut 4 bases from V and 9 bases from J, with 13 bases between. The CDR3 consists of 12 residues. The CDR3 sequence is CSVVPRDTEQFF. CDR3 DNA: TGCAGCGTTGTCCCTCGGGACACTGAGCAGTTCTTC.

In its sample, this clonotype was seen a few times. V and J are TRBV19 and TRBJ1-5; TRBD1 aligns across 9 bases. The V and J ends lost 5 bases and 2 bases, in that order; junction bases with no gene match: 7. The CDR3 is 16 amino acids. Germline lookup yields CDR1 LNHDA and CDR2 SQIVND (reference sequence). CDR3 sequence reads: CASSSGTGPGNQPQHF. The DNA for the CDR3 is TGTGCCAGTAGTTCGGGGACAGGGCCAGGCAATCAGCCCCAGCATTTT. The whole variable domain, filled in from reference TRBV19 and TRBJ1-5, reads DGGITQSPKYLFRKEGQNVTLSCEQNLNHDAMYWYRQDPGQGLRLIYYSQIVNDFQKGDIAEGYSVSREKKESFPLTVTSAQKNPTAFYLCASSSGTGPGNQPQHFGDGTRLSIL.

The chain uses TRBV20-1 and TRBJ2-3; TRBD2 agrees at 10 bases. This CDR3 has 20 residues. Germline V CDR1 and CDR2: DFQATT, SNEGSKA (reference sequence). V trimming: 0 bases; J trimming: 6 bases; junction bases outside the gene matches: 21. CDR3 in amino acids: CSARDRSGAASGRHRDTQYF. The CDR3 bases are TGCAGTGCTAGAGACCGTTCAGGTGCGGCTAGCGGGAGACACAGGGATACGCAGTATTTT.

The chain combines TRBV12-3 or TRBV12-4 with TRBJ1-6, with 9 bases fitting TRBD1. CDR3 length: 15 amino acids. With 5 bases clipped from V and 9 bases from J, the junction kept 8 bases outside the gene matches. CDR3 loop: CASSPTGTGPSPLHF. DNA for the CDR3: TGTGCCAGCAGTCCTACCGGGACAGGGCCTTCACCCCTCCACTTT.

The chain couples TRBV6-5 to TRBJ1-6; D is perhaps TRBD1 (5 bases). The CDR3 contains 15 residues. Trimming took off 4 bases at V and 10 bases at J, with 17 bases between the two ends. Germline values: CDR1 MNHEY, CDR2 SVGAGI. The CDR3 DNA follows: TGTGCCAGCAGTTCGCCAGGGCGGCAAGGATCACCCCTCCACTTT. Encoded protein: CASSSPGRQGSPLHF.

The chain recombines TRBV7-2 with TRBJ2-3; 11 nucleotides match TRBD2. The CDR3 is 13 amino acids. V lost 5 bases, J lost 8 bases, and 3 bases stayed unmatched. In germline, CDR1 is SGHTA, CDR2 FQGNSA. The CDR3 loop is CASSRGLAVTQYF. The DNA of the CDR3 is TGTGCCAGCAGCCGGGGACTAGCGGTTACGCAGTATTTT. Variable domain in full (rest from reference TRBV7-2 and TRBJ2-3): GAGVSQSPSNKVTEKGKDVELRCDPISGHTALYWYRQSLGQGLEFLIYFQGNSAPDKSGLPSDRFSAERTGGSVSTLTIQRTQQEDSAVYLCASSRGLAVTQYFGPGTRLTVL.

The J gene is TRBJ2-5, the V gene TRBV10-3; D is uncertain. Looked up from germline, CDR1 is ENHRY and CDR2 is SYGVKD. This CDR3 has 15 amino acids. V lost 0 bases, J lost 4 bases, and 12 bases lay in between. The CDR3 sequence is CAISESHSFLETQYF. CDR3 coding DNA: TGTGCCATCAGTGAGTCCCATAGCTTTTTAGAGACCCAGTACTTC.

V is TRBV5-1 and J is TRBJ1-4; 7 bases are shared with TRBD1. Trimming took 4 bases from V and 10 from J; bases not matched to a gene: 4. The germline gives CDR1 SGHRS, CDR2 YFSETQ. This CDR3 spans 12 amino acids. The CDR3: CASSQRTGKLFF. In nucleotides, the CDR3 is TGCGCCAGCAGCCAGAGGACAGGAAAACTGTTTTTT.